What follows are 30 T cell receptor beta chains derived from one specimen sequenced in a study of CD8+CD57+ T cells in acquired aplastic anemia. Researchers used genomic DNA as the template to profile TCR beta VDJ and CDR3. Via MiXCR, TCRdb re-called the reads, giving one row per CDR3 protein. The sample lists 150,000 to 200,000 distinct CDR3 sequences, 50% to 75% occurring once. The sample comprised sorted CD4+, CD8+, or CD8+CD57+ T cells (not recorded which) from PBMCs. These receptors all come from a human donor with severe aplastic anemia or a healthy control (not recorded which).

The chain uses TRBV20-1 and TRBJ1-2, with D uncertain. V was trimmed by 3 bases and J by 4 bases, leaving 15 bases between them. The germline V gene encodes CDR1 DFQATT and CDR2 SNEGSKA (reference sequence). CDR3 length equals 14 residues. The CDR3, as DNA: TGCAGTGCTAGGAGTACTGAGGACGGCTATGGCTACACCTTC. Translating it yields CSARSTEDGYGYTF.

Regarding this clonotype: A read error may account for a junction end that differs from germline. The rearrangement links TRBV19 to TRBJ1-1; the D gene is possibly TRBD1 (6 bases). Looked up from germline, CDR1 is LNHDA and CDR2 is SQIVND (reference sequence). This CDR3 is built from 17 residues. This CDR3 is CASRIAPNTGRGTEAFF. The DNA of the CDR3 is TGTGCCAGTAGAATAGCCCCGAATACAGGGAGGGGCACTGAAGCTTTCTTT.

The gene calls are TRBV15 and TRBJ2-7, with a weak D call TRBD1 (6 bases). The CDR3 runs to 14 residues. Germline-derived CDR1 and CDR2 are LNHNV and YYDKDF (reference sequence). V was clipped by 4 bases and J by 7 bases, with 17 bases between them. CDR3: CATSTSGYQGEQYF. The CDR3 DNA reads as TGTGCCACCAGCACTTCAGGGTACCAGGGGGAGCAGTACTTC. Based on the CDR3 plus reference TRBV15 and TRBJ2-7, the full variable domain is DAMVIQNPRYQVTQFGKPVTLSCSQTLNHNVMYWYQQKSSQAPKLLFHYYDKDFNNEADTPDNFQSRRPNTSFCFLDIRSPGLGDTAMYLCATSTSGYQGEQYFGPGTRLTVT.

The chain employs TRBV7-6 and TRBJ2-5, with 15 positions matching TRBD2. V lost 5 bases to trimming and J lost 7 bases; unmatched junction nucleotides: 8. Per germline, CDR1 SGHVS and CDR2 FNYEAQ. The CDR3 extends over 16 amino acids. CDR3 nucleotide sequence: TGTGCCAGCAGCCAAGGAGGACTAGCGGGAGGGGGGACCCAGTACTTC. Protein: CASSQGGLAGGGTQYF. The full variable domain, completed using reference TRBV7-6 and TRBJ2-5, is GAGVSQSPRYKVTKRGQDVALRCDPISGHVSLYWYRQALGQGPEFLTYFNYEAQQDKSGLPNDRFSAERPEGSISTLTIQRTEQRDSAMYRCASSQGGLAGGGTQYFGPGTRLLVL.

The rearrangement links TRBV9 to TRBJ1-3; D remains ambiguous. This CDR3 is 13 amino acids long. Trimming removed 5 bases at V and 4 bases at J, with 10 bases between. Germline CDR1 reads SGDLS; CDR2 reads YYNGEE. The CDR3 bases are TGTGCCAGCAGTGCCGAGTCGGGAAACACCATATATTTT. Amino acids: CASSAESGNTIYF.

This clonotype turned up a few times. J is TRBJ2-7 and V is TRBV2; TRBD1 matches 10 bases. The CDR3 runs to 15 residues. V was pared by 4 bases and J by 1 base, with 4 bases of the junction left unmatched. The germline V gene encodes CDR1 SNHLY and CDR2 FYNNEI. CDR3 nucleotide sequence: TGTGCCAGCAGTGCCGGGACAGGGGTTTCCTACGAGCAGTACTTC. The encoded protein is CASSAGTGVSYEQYF.

This clonotype was counted a single time. The rearrangement uses TRBV2 and TRBJ1-6, with 9 nucleotides matching TRBD1. Germline V gene lookup returns CDR1 SNHLY and CDR2 FYNNEI. The CDR3 sequence is 15 residues long. V was clipped by 5 bases and J by 10 bases; unmatched bases: 9. The CDR3 region is CASSYSGTGYSPLHF. CDR3 bases: TGTGCCAGCAGTTACTCGGGGACAGGGTACTCACCCCTCCACTTT.

V and J are TRBV7-9 and TRBJ1-2; D not certain. The CDR3 contains 15 residues. V was clipped by 5 bases and J by 4 bases, with 17 bases between them. Germline CDR1 SEHNR, CDR2 FQNEAQ (reference sequence). The CDR3 loop reads CASSLMDRRLYGYTF. The CDR3 DNA is TGTGCCAGCAGCCTCATGGACCGGCGACTCTATGGCTACACCTTC. The whole variable domain, remainder taken from reference TRBV7-9 and TRBJ1-2, is DTGVSQNPRHKITKRGQNVTFRCDPISEHNRLYWYRQTLGQGPEFLTYFQNEAQLEKSRLLSDRFSAERPKGSFSTLEIQRTEQGDSAMYLCASSLMDRRLYGYTFGSGTRLTVV.

CDR3 nucleotide sequence: TGTGCCAGTAGTATAGGGGATGGTGCCTCAGATACGCAGTATTTT. Translation gives CASSIGDGASDTQYF. This chain joins TRBV19 and TRBJ2-3, with no clear D. CDR3 length equals 15 residues. V was pared by 1 base and J by 4 bases, with 12 bases between. Per germline, CDR1 LNHDA and CDR2 SQIVND (reference sequence).

The rearrangement uses TRBV5-1 and TRBJ1-1, with unresolved D. CDR1 is SGHRS, CDR2 YFSETQ, per germline. CDR3 length: 13 amino acids. V shed 0 bases and J shed 8 bases, with 11 bases lying between them. Here the CDR3 DNA reads TGCGCCAGCAGCTTGGCCATTGAGAGGGAAGCTTTCTTT. Translated: CASSLAIEREAFF.

This clonotype was counted many times. The chain employs TRBV20-1 and TRBJ2-1; D ambiguous. The CDR3 covers 11 residues. Germline V CDR1 and CDR2: DFQATT, SNEGSKA (reference sequence). V shed 6 bases and J shed 1 base, with 4 bases lying between them. CDR3 nucleotides: TGCAGTGCCCCATCCTACAATGAGCAGTTCTTC. Translation: CSAPSYNEQFF.

This CDR3 is CASSGLGTVEETQYF. DNA for the CDR3: TGTGCCAGCAGTGGTTTGGGGACGGTTGAAGAGACCCAGTACTTC. The chain links TRBV12-3 or TRBV12-4 to TRBJ2-5; the D call may be TRBD1 or TRBD2 (5 bases each). The CDR3 totals 15 residues. V was clipped by 5 bases and J by 3 bases, with 16 bases between them.

The rearrangement uses TRBV19 and TRBJ1-1, with D maybe TRBD1 (6 bases). Germline loops: CDR1 LNHDA, CDR2 SQIVND (reference sequence). This CDR3 comprises 14 residues. Trimming took 6 bases from V and 6 from J, leaving 17 bases between them. CDR3 DNA: TGTGCCAGTAGCCCGAACCGACAGGTCCCTGAAGCTTTCTTT. This translates into CASSPNRQVPEAFF.

V usage is TRBV5-1 and J usage is TRBJ2-5; D gene uncertain. With 2 bases removed from V and 5 bases from J, the gap between germline ends came to 10 bases. Germline V CDR1 and CDR2: SGHRS, YFSETQ. The CDR3 runs to 13 residues. The CDR3 DNA follows: TGCGCCAGCAGCTTCACCCTACGGGAGACCCAGTACTTC. It translates to CASSFTLRETQYF. Based on the CDR3 plus reference TRBV5-1 and TRBJ2-5, the full variable domain is KAGVTQTPRYLIKTRGQQVTLSCSPISGHRSVSWYQQTPGQGLQFLFEYFSETQRNKGNFPGRFSGRQFSNSRSEMNVSTLELGDSALYLCASSFTLRETQYFGPGTRLLVL.

CDR3 residues: CASSQTPQGGYTF. CDR3 bases: TGTGCCAGCAGTCAAACTCCGCAAGGAGGCTACACCTTC. This chain links TRBV11-2 with TRBJ1-2; D gene unclear. This CDR3 is 13 amino acids long. Germline lookup yields CDR1 SGHAT and CDR2 FQNNGV. The V and J ends lost 6 bases and 8 bases respectively, with 16 bases between them.

This clonotype was recorded once. This chain uses TRBV7-2 with TRBJ2-2; possibly TRBD1 for D (5 bases). This CDR3 has 15 residues. The germline V and J ends were trimmed by 3 bases and 4 bases, with 12 bases remaining between them. Per germline, CDR1 SGHTA and CDR2 FQGNSA. The CDR3 region has the DNA TGTGCCAGCAGCTTTTCCTCAAGGGGCACCGGGGAGCTGTTTTTT. This sequence encodes CASSFSSRGTGELFF.

CDR3 sequence (DNA): TGTGCCAGTAGTATAGGACGGACAGGGGCATCACCCCTCCACTTT. Its translation: CASSIGRTGASPLHF. V usage is TRBV19 and J usage is TRBJ1-6, with TRBD1 matching over 9 bases. The CDR3 spans 15 residues. Germline V gene sequence: CDR1 LNHDA, CDR2 SQIVND (reference sequence). V lost 1 base to trimming and J lost 10 bases; unmatched junction nucleotides: 5.

In this sample, this clonotype turned up many times. The rearrangement uses TRBV29-1 and TRBJ2-5; 13 bases agree with TRBD2. Looked up from germline, CDR1 is SQVTM and CDR2 is ANQGSEA. The CDR3 has 15 amino acids. J lost 3 bases, V lost 5 bases, and 6 bases had no gene match. In nucleotides, the CDR3 is TGCAGCGTTAACGGACTAGCGGGAGATGAAGAGACCCAGTACTTC. Encoded protein: CSVNGLAGDEETQYF.

V is TRBV10-3 and J is TRBJ1-3; no reliable D call. CDR1 and CDR2 from the germline V gene are ENHRY and SYGVKD. V lost 6 bases, J lost 0 bases, and 6 bases lay in between. The length of the CDR3 is 13 residues. CDR3 in amino acids: CAISSSSGNTIYF. The CDR3 DNA follows: TGTGCCATCAGCTCCTCCTCTGGAAACACCATATATTTT.

V usage is TRBV2 and J usage is TRBJ2-1, with 14 bases fitting TRBD2. V dropped 8 bases and J dropped 7; count of bases not matched to a gene: 4. This CDR3 has 14 amino acids. Germline lookup yields CDR1 SNHLY and CDR2 FYNNEI. The CDR3: CASGTSGSRNEQFF. CDR3 nucleotide sequence: TGTGCCAGCGGGACTAGCGGGAGTAGGAATGAGCAGTTCTTC.

In the case of this clonotype: One end of the junction fails to match germline, which may point to a read error. The chain couples TRBV6-2 or TRBV6-3 to TRBJ2-3; 8 bases agree with TRBD2. The V gene's germline CDR1 is MNHEY and CDR2 SVGEGT. CDR3 length: 20 amino acids. CDR3 nucleotides: TGTGCCAGCAGTTACCCTAACCCCTTTCGGGGGGGGGTAAGCGCAGATATGCAGTATTTT. This encodes CASSYPNPFRGGVSADMQYF.

The genes are TRBV7-9 and TRBJ2-6; D is possibly TRBD2 (6 bases). The length of the CDR3 is 17 residues. CDR1 and CDR2 from the germline V gene are SEHNR and FQNEAQ (reference sequence). Trimming pared 2 bases from V and 0 bases from J, leaving 11 bases between. Written as DNA, the CDR3 is TGTGCCAGCAGCTTATGGGACTTGAGCTCTGGGGCCAACGTCCTGACTTTC. Protein: CASSLWDLSSGANVLTF.

This clonotype was seen more than once but under ten times. The gene calls are TRBV3-1 and TRBJ1-1; no firm D call. This CDR3 region has 13 residues. Deletions cut 0 bases from V and 3 bases from J, with 5 bases between. Germline V lookup: CDR1 LGHDT, CDR2 YNNKEL (reference sequence). The CDR3 spells CASSQDVDTEAFF. The CDR3 nucleotides read TGTGCCAGCAGCCAAGATGTCGACACTGAAGCTTTCTTT.

The rearrangement joins TRBV15 to TRBJ1-1, with a possible D match to TRBD1 (5 bases). Trimming shortened V by 1 base and J by 5 bases, and 17 bases separated the two germline ends. The CDR3 sequence is 16 residues long. Looked up from germline, CDR1 is LNHNV and CDR2 is YYDKDF (reference sequence). The CDR3 nucleotides read TGTGCCACCAGCAGAGCCCATGCCAGGGTCGGTACTGAAGCTTTCTTT. This sequence encodes CATSRAHARVGTEAFF.

This clonotype was observed a few times. The chain combines TRBV7-3 with TRBJ2-7; tentatively, D is TRBD1 or TRBD2 (5 bases each). The length of the CDR3 is 14 residues. Per the germline V gene, CDR1 is SGHTA and CDR2 is FQGTGA. The V end lost 2 bases, the J end lost 4 bases, and 12 bases lay between the germline ends. DNA of the CDR3: TGTGCCAGCAGCTTAGGCCAGGGAGAATACGAGCAGTACTTC. It translates to CASSLGQGEYEQYF.

This clonotype was counted ten times or more. The chain employs TRBV19 and TRBJ2-5; 7 nucleotides line up with TRBD1. V dropped 1 base and J dropped 1; count of bases not matched to a gene: 3. Germline loops: CDR1 LNHDA, CDR2 SQIVND (reference sequence). The CDR3 length is 15 residues. In DNA, the CDR3 is TGTGCCAGTAGTATAGGACGACAGGGCCAAGAGACCCAGTACTTC. This gives the protein CASSIGRQGQETQYF.

About this clonotype itself: At one boundary the junction diverges from the germline segment, which might be a read error. The J gene is TRBJ2-1, the V gene TRBV7-2, with 9 bases matching TRBD2. Germline lookup yields CDR1 SGHTA and CDR2 FQGNSA. This CDR3 has 15 residues. The CDR3 bases are TGCGCCAGCAGCCAGACTAGCGGCTCCTACAATGAGCAGTTCTTC. Translated: CASSQTSGSYNEQFF.

The chain couples TRBV6-6 to TRBJ1-6; 7 bases map to TRBD1. The V gene end was trimmed by 7 bases and the J gene end by 7 bases; junction bases not matched to a gene: 7. CDR1 is MNHNY and CDR2 is SVGAGI in the germline V gene (reference sequence). The CDR3 runs to 14 residues. CDR3 loop: CASNSRGKNSPLHF. Written as DNA, the CDR3 is TGTGCCAGCAATTCCAGGGGGAAGAATTCACCCCTCCACTTT.

This clonotype was seen only once. V is TRBV2 and J is TRBJ2-1; perhaps D is TRBD1 or TRBD2 (6 bases each). Trimming removed 8 bases at V and 5 bases at J, with 16 bases between. CDR3 size: 14 residues. The V gene's germline CDR1 is SNHLY and CDR2 FYNNEI. In nucleotides, the CDR3 is TGTGCCAGCTGTCGGGGGCTAGTCAACAATGAGCAGTTCTTC. As protein: CASCRGLVNNEQFF.

The chain recombines TRBV19 with TRBJ1-2, with 12 bases matching TRBD1. V lost 7 bases to trimming and J lost 4 bases; unmatched junction nucleotides: 4. The CDR3 has 14 amino acids. CDR1 LNHDA and CDR2 SQIVND come from the germline V gene (reference sequence). DNA for the CDR3: TGTGCCAGTATGGGACAGGGGGCTGTCTATGGCTACACCTTC. This sequence encodes CASMGQGAVYGYTF. Looking up the rest from reference TRBV19 and TRBJ1-2 gives the full variable domain: DGGITQSPKYLFRKEGQNVTLSCEQNLNHDAMYWYRQDPGQGLRLIYYSQIVNDFQKGDIAEGYSVSREKKESFPLTVTSAQKNPTAFYLCASMGQGAVYGYTFGSGTRLTVV.